Listed below are T cell receptor beta chains from one sample, sequenced in a study of response to subunit inactivated influenza vaccine. TCRdb ran MiXCR on the RT-PCR reads and lists one entry per CDR3 protein. The repertoire consists of 150,000 or so distinct CDR3 sequences, with about 10% occurring once and the leading ten covering 35% to 40%. Sequencing was performed on CD8+ T cells sorted from PBMCs, taken less than 30 months after vaccination. These receptors came from a man between 50 and 75 years old who received an inactivated influenza vaccine. Both conserved end residues are part of each CDR3. D genes are given only for firm matches. Some rows have no size entry. The others give once, few or many, or a class for an expanded clone.

length,size,J,V,D,DNA,CDR3
14,.,TRBJ2-1,TRBV20-1,TRBD1,TGCAGTGCTAGAACCGGACAGGGCACAAATGAGCAGTTCTTC,CSARTGQGTNEQFF
21,.,TRBJ2-3,TRBV11-1,TRBD2,TGTGCCAGCAGCTCCAATATCCTAGCGGCGGGGAGAAGAACTAGCACAGATACGCAGTATTTT,CASSSNILAAGRRTSTDTQYF
15,.,TRBJ1-1,TRBV28,TRBD1,TGTGCCAGCAGTCCTACTCGGACAGGGAACACTGAAGCTTTCTTT,CASSPTRTGNTEAFF
14,.,TRBJ1-6,TRBV4-1,.,TGCGCCAGCAGCCAAGGGACCCATGGTTCACCCCTCCACTTT,CASSQGTHGSPLHF
14,.,TRBJ1-4,TRBV12-3/TRBV12-4,TRBD1,TGTGCCAGCAGTCCGGGACAGGGAAATAAAAAACTGTTTTTT,CASSPGQGNKKLFF
13,.,TRBJ2-5,TRBV19,.,TGTGCCAGTAGTATAGTTGCTGGGGAGACCCAGTACTTC,CASSIVAGETQYF
17,few,TRBJ2-7,TRBV4-2,.,TGTGCCAGCAGCCAAGATTGGTTACGGAGAAGCTCCTACGAGCAGTACTTC,CASSQDWLRRSSYEQYF
16,few,TRBJ1-1,TRBV10-3,.,TGTGCCATCAGTGAGTCGAGGCAGGGAGGGGGCACTGAAGCTTTCTTT,CAISESRQGGGTEAFF
13,few,TRBJ2-7,TRBV11-2,.,TGTGCCAGCAGCGACCGAGTGGGCCACGAGCAGTACTTC,CASSDRVGHEQYF
16,.,TRBJ1-3,TRBV7-9,.,TGTGCCAGCAGCCCGTGGATGGTGGAGACCGGAAACACCATATATTTT,CASSPWMVETGNTIYF
14,few,TRBJ2-2,TRBV4-3,.,TGCGCCAGCAGAAGGGCTAGAGGCACCGGGGAGCTGTTTTTT,CASRRARGTGELFF
14,once,TRBJ2-1,TRBV28,.,TGTGCCAGCAGCAGGGAGTCCTACTGGAATGAGCAGTTCTTC,CASSRESYWNEQFF
12,.,TRBJ2-7,TRBV5-1,.,TGCGCCAGCAGCTTCGAGGGGAACGAGCAGTACTTC,CASSFEGNEQYF
14,.,TRBJ2-1,TRBV4-1,.,TGCGCCAGCAGCCAAGGGATCTCCTACAATGAGCAGTTCTTC,CASSQGISYNEQFF
13,many,TRBJ1-4,TRBV12-3/TRBV12-4,TRBD1,TGTGCCAGCCGGGACAGCAACAATGAAAAACTGTTTTTT,CASRDSNNEKLFF
13,many,TRBJ2-7,TRBV4-2,TRBD2,TGTGCCAGCAGCCCGGGACTAGGGTTCGAGCAGTACTTC,CASSPGLGFEQYF
15,.,TRBJ2-1,TRBV29-1,TRBD1,TGCAGCGTTGAAGAGGGACAGGGGCGCTACAATGAGCAGTTCTTC,CSVEEGQGRYNEQFF
14,.,TRBJ2-7,TRBV12-3/TRBV12-4,TRBD1,TGTGCCAGCAGTTTAACAGGGGGCCCCTACGAGCAGTACTTC,CASSLTGGPYEQYF
16,many,TRBJ2-1,TRBV5-1,TRBD2,TGCGCCAGCAGCTTGGGACTAGCGGGATACTACAATGAGCAGTTCTTC,CASSLGLAGYYNEQFF
16,.,TRBJ2-1,TRBV6-2/TRBV6-3,.,TGTGCCAGCAGTCCGAATCCGGGACACTTCTACAATGAGCAGTTCTTC,CASSPNPGHFYNEQFF